Described below is a single T cell receptor beta chain sequence and its context. This entry belongs to a study of human T cells and chemical hapten exposure. As for time point: patch test 1, 2 weeks after DPC sensitization. Treatment reported: therapeutic diphenylcyclopropenone sensitization with weekly scalp DPC. This CDR3 is 16 amino acids long. CDR1 MGHDK and CDR2 SYGVNS come from the germline V gene. Trimming took 2 bases from V and 5 from J, leaving 18 bases between them. The library attached unique molecular identifiers to individual cDNA molecules. TCRdb re-called the RACE reads through MiXCR, storing one row per CDR3 protein. This sample has approximately 60,000 distinct CDR3 sequences, with 7.5% to 10% found just once.

The chain has TRBV25-1 and TRBJ1-1; possible D gene TRBD1, 6 bases. The sample consisted of whole blood, taken in connection with sensitization to the hapten diphenylcyclopropenone (DPC). This clonotype was obtained from a middle-aged woman with alopecia areata. Some clones in this sample may be carry-over from other donors' samples. DNA for the CDR3: TGTGCCAGCAGTGAAAGACCCACAGGGAGGGCTACTGAAGCTTTCTTT. This codes for CASSERPTGRATEAFF. Filled out from reference TRBV25-1 and TRBJ1-1, the complete variable domain reads EADIYQTPRYLVIGTGKKITLECSQTMGHDKMYWYQQDPGMELHLIHYSYGVNSTEKGDLSSESTVSRIRTEHFPLTLESARPSHTSQYLCASSERPTGRATEAFFGQGTRLTVV.